This T cell receptor beta chain was found in a study of cytomegalovirus exposure and HLA in healthy donors. Study-level information: According to later analysis, the same platform produced the 120 or so validation and several hundred first-cohort repertoires. Study results and caveats: There were 164 TCR beta chains listed as cytomegalovirus-associated. In vitro experiments confirmed that three CMV-associated chains were specific for CMV antigens.

V was clipped by 7 bases and J by 3 bases; unmatched bases: 6. Germline CDR1 is SEHNR and CDR2 is FQNEAQ (reference sequence). The CDR3 loop spans 14 amino acids. This clone was observed a handful of times. The antigen remains unidentified. Data came from immunoSEQ multiplex PCR; TCRdb stores just in-frame clones and leaves some out. Of hundreds of thousands of clones in the sample, around 88% were seen once. The origin of this receptor is a woman in her 30s in good health and CMV-seropositive. V and J are TRBV7-9 and TRBJ2-1, with 7 bases matching TRBD2. The sequenced sample consisted of PBMCs. CDR3 in amino acids: CASIPSGVYNEQFF. The CDR3 DNA reads TGTGCCAGCATCCCTAGCGGAGTCTACAATGAGCAGTTCTTC.